The subject of this entry is one T cell receptor (beta chain). Its antigen is unidentified. The sample belongs to a study of monozygotic twins with inflammatory bowel disease. Study results and caveats: Healthy co-twins, by inverse Simpson, had higher TCRbeta diversity than their siblings with IBD.

This CDR3 is built from 15 residues. Germline CDR1 is SGHVS and CDR2 is FQNEAQ. TCRdb re-called the 5' RACE reads; one entry per CDR3 protein, DNA not given. The table for this sample gives roughly 200,000 distinct CDR3 sequences. The source of this sequence is a human donor with ulcerative colitis or Crohn's disease, or a healthy co-twin of an affected twin (not recorded which). The chain carries TRBV7-8 and TRBJ1-6; TCRdb's D call of TRBD1 is untestable without DNA. Sequences were obtained from blood. CDR3 sequence reads: CASSFLQGSNSPLHF.